These 17 T cell receptor beta chains share one sample of origin, sequenced in a study of T cells expressing NK-cell markers. Reprocessing the 5' RACE reads, TCRdb reports a single entry for every CDR3 protein and omits DNA. Recorded for this sample: about 170,000 distinct CDR3 sequences. The sample taken for sequencing was blood T cells: a sorted CD56 or NKG2C T cell subset, CD4+ or CD8+ T cells, or bulk PBMC T cells (not recorded which). These receptors all stem from a man aged 18-70 years in good health.

The chain links TRBV4-1 to TRBJ2-2; the TCRdb D gene call, TRBD2, has no DNA to confirm it. This CDR3 region has 13 residues. Germline V gives CDR1 MGHRA, CDR2 YSYEKL. This CDR3 reads CASSQAIPGELFF.

This rearrangement joins TRBV14 to TRBJ2-3; TCRdb picks TRBD1, but there is no DNA to check that call. Germline CDR1 SGHDN, CDR2 FVKESK. This CDR3 region has 15 residues. Here the CDR3 reads CASSQRDRETDTQYF. The variable domain in full, with the rest retrieved from reference TRBV14 and TRBJ2-3, is EAGVTQFPSHSVIEKGQTVTLRCDPISGHDNLYWYRRVMGKEIKFLLHFVKESKQDESGMPNNRFLAERTGGTYSTLKVQPAELEDSGVYFCASSQRDRETDTQYFGPGTRLTVL.

The chain uses TRBV28 and TRBJ2-3; the TRBD2 assignment by TCRdb is unverifiable without DNA. The CDR3 is 16 amino acids. The germline V gene encodes CDR1 MDHEN and CDR2 SYDVKM. CDR3 protein: CASSLMRGPDTDTQYF.

The chain combines TRBV7-9 with TRBJ1-4. Germline V gene lookup returns CDR1 SEHNR and CDR2 FQNEAQ (reference sequence). The CDR3 covers 14 residues. CDR3 in amino acids: CASRTAAGNEKLFF.

This chain connects TRBV27 to TRBJ1-6; TCRdb designates TRBD1, a call that cannot be tested without DNA. The CDR3 length is 15 residues. In germline, CDR1 is MNHEY, CDR2 SMNVEV (reference sequence). This CDR3 is CASSIRDRANSPLHF.

The rearrangement joins TRBV15 to TRBJ1-6. The germline CDR1 and CDR2 sequences are LNHNV and YYDKDF (reference sequence). The CDR3 runs to 16 residues. The CDR3 region is CATSRENGVYNSPLHF.

V gene TRBV2 combines with J gene TRBJ2-1. The CDR3 runs 14 residues. Per germline, CDR1 SNHLY and CDR2 FYNNEI. Here the CDR3 reads CASSVFGVLHEQFF.

The V and J genes are TRBV12-5 and TRBJ2-1; checking the TCRdb D call of TRBD2 is not possible without DNA. CDR3 length equals 13 residues. Germline V CDR1 and CDR2: LGHNT, FRNRAP. CDR3 sequence: CASGFLPDNEQFF.

The rearrangement joins TRBV10-3 to TRBJ1-2. The length of the CDR3 is 14 residues. The germline gives CDR1 ENHRY, CDR2 SYGVKD. The CDR3: CAISERQGSYGYTF.

This chain links TRBV11-2 with TRBJ2-7; TCRdb's D gene call, TRBD1, goes unchecked for lack of DNA. The V gene's germline CDR1 is SGHAT and CDR2 FQNNGV. CDR3 size: 16 residues. CDR3 sequence: CASSQDRPVDPYEQYF.

The chain couples TRBV2 to TRBJ1-6. Germline CDR1 SNHLY, CDR2 FYNNEI. The CDR3 covers 16 residues. CDR3 loop: CASSSRLSSYNSPLHF.

The chain carries TRBV7-6 and TRBJ2-7; TCRdb reports TRBD1, a call that lacks DNA to check it against. Germline CDR1 reads SGHVS; CDR2 reads FNYEAQ. This CDR3 is built from 17 residues. The CDR3 loop is CASSLDFWDRGFYEQYF.

The chain is built from TRBV6-1 and TRBJ2-7; TCRdb picks TRBD1, but there is no DNA to check that call. The germline CDR1 and CDR2 sequences are MNHNS and SASEGT. The CDR3 has 16 residues. CDR3 sequence reads: CASSEIGGTASYEQYF.

The genes are TRBV11-2 and TRBJ2-6; absent DNA, TCRdb's TRBD1 call cannot be checked. Germline V gene sequence: CDR1 SGHAT, CDR2 FQNNGV. The CDR3 is 17 amino acids. Here the CDR3 reads CASSPGTGSYGANVLTF.

The gene calls are TRBV10-3 and TRBJ1-5; without DNA, the TCRdb call of TRBD1 cannot be checked. This CDR3 has 14 residues. Germline CDR1 is ENHRY and CDR2 is SYGVKD. The CDR3 sequence: CAISTGAPNQPQHF.

The chain couples TRBV20-1 to TRBJ2-1; lacking DNA, the TRBD1 call made by TCRdb goes unchecked. The CDR3 length is 17 residues. Germline-derived CDR1 and CDR2 are DFQATT and SNEGSKA (reference sequence). The CDR3 spells CSAPGTGVWLIGNEQFF.

The J gene is TRBJ1-5, the V gene TRBV5-1; the D call from TCRdb, TRBD1, cannot be confirmed without DNA. Germline assignment: CDR1 SGHRS and CDR2 YFSETQ. The CDR3 consists of 15 residues. The chain's CDR3 is CASSLGDNSNQPQHF.